The clone carrying this T cell receptor (beta chain) was seen at least ten times. These data originate in a study of human T cells and chemical hapten exposure. Before extraction, the whole blood was not fractionated, and total RNA was taken from it. Individual cDNA molecules (in the library) carried attached unique molecular identifiers. TCRdb fed the 5' RACE reads into MiXCR, producing one record per CDR3 protein. The sample consists of tens of thousands of distinct CDR3 sequences, 7% to 8% of them appearing once. Trimming removed 5 bases at V and 4 bases at J, with 9 bases between. The CDR3 length is 14 residues.

The chain is built from TRBV12-3 or TRBV12-4 and TRBJ2-6, with a possible D match to TRBD1 (5 bases). This TCR came from a male donor in good health. The CDR3 region has the DNA TGTGCCAGCAGTCCAGGGTCCGGGGCCAACGTCCTGACTTTC. Residues: CASSPGSGANVLTF.